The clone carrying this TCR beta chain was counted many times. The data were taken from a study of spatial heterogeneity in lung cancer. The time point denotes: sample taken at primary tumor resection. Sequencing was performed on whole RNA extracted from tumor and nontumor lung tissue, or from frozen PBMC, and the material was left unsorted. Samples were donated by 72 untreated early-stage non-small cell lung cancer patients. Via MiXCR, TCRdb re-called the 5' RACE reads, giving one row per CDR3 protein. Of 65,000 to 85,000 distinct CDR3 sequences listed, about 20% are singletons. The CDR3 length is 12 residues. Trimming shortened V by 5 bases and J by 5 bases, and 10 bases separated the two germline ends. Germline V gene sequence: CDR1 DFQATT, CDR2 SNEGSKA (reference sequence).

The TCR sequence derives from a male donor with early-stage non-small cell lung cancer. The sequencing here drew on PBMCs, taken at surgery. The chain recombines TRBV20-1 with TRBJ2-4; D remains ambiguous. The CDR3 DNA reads TGCAGTGCTGAATGGGCGGAAAACATTCAGTACTTC. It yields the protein CSAEWAENIQYF.